This T cell receptor beta chain was obtained from a study of radiation and T cells in renal cell carcinoma. The CDR3 runs to 16 residues. Between the trimmed V and J ends, which lost 1 base and 4 bases, there was a span of 18 bases. The germline V gene has CDR1 SGHRS and CDR2 YFSETQ. This clone was seen a single time. As yet, its antigen is unknown. Regarding time point: baseline pretreatment blood. Treatment described: 15 Gy SBRT to primary tumor, nephrectomy 4 weeks later. Clear cell pathology was present in this patient's renal cell carcinoma. Clones were sequenced by immunoSEQ multiplex PCR, and TCRdb holds only the in-frame ones, with some missing. Among 150,000 or so clones listed, approximately 87% were seen once. Whole-study findings and limits: Baseline intratumoral clonotype presence is unknown without pretreatment biopsies.

Source: blood, taken from a patient whose treatment included radiotherapy and nephrectomy. The sequence derives from a woman between 45 and 65 years old with renal cell carcinoma. The rearrangement uses TRBV5-1 and TRBJ2-7; D not resolved. CDR3 sequence (DNA): TGCGCCAGCAGCTTGAGGTCACGAGGAAAAGGGTACGAGCAGTACTTC. Its translation: CASSLRSRGKGYEQYF.